These 25 T cell receptor beta chains came from one sample sequenced in a study of monozygotic twins with inflammatory bowel disease. Reanalyzing the 5' RACE reads, TCRdb keeps one entry per CDR3 protein, without DNA. The table for this sample gives about 210,000 distinct CDR3 sequences. The material sequenced was blood. The receptors originated from a human donor with ulcerative colitis or Crohn's disease, or a healthy co-twin of an affected twin (not recorded which).

The chain employs TRBV5-1 and TRBJ2-1; TCRdb selects TRBD1, and the lack of DNA leaves this call unchecked. Per the germline V gene, CDR1 is SGHRS and CDR2 is YFSETQ. There are 14 residues in the CDR3. CDR3 region: CASSLGPGSYEQFF.

The chain uses TRBV20-1 and TRBJ1-2. CDR1 and CDR2 from the germline V gene are DFQATT and SNEGSKA (reference sequence). The CDR3 has 13 residues. CDR3 protein: CSARGSGSYGYTF.

V gene TRBV9 combines with J gene TRBJ2-5. The germline V gene has CDR1 SGDLS and CDR2 YYNGEE. This CDR3 is built from 15 residues. CDR3 loop: CASSVNPVMGETQYF.

The chain uses TRBV6-1 and TRBJ2-7. Germline V lookup: CDR1 MNHNS, CDR2 SASEGT. This CDR3 region has 14 residues. CDR3 sequence: CASSPGRISYEQYF.

The CDR3 here is CASSPRDRGQSPLHF. The chain links TRBV7-9 to TRBJ1-6; TCRdb indicates TRBD1, and absent DNA this call remains unverified. This CDR3 is built from 15 residues. CDR1 SEHNR and CDR2 FQNEAQ come from the germline V gene (reference sequence).

This chain uses TRBV7-2 with TRBJ2-7; the TRBD2 assignment by TCRdb is unverifiable without DNA. CDR1 is SGHTA, CDR2 FQGNSA, per germline. There are 14 residues in the CDR3. The CDR3 reads CASSWSGGQHEQYF.

The genes are TRBV7-9 and TRBJ2-2; the TCRdb call, TRBD1, lacks DNA for checking. CDR1 SEHNR and CDR2 FQNEAQ come from the germline V gene (reference sequence). This CDR3 region has 16 residues. This CDR3 is CASSSSDRQNTGELFF.

The genes are TRBV30 and TRBJ2-1; as DNA is missing, the TRBD1 call by TCRdb cannot be tested. Germline loops: CDR1 GTSNPN, CDR2 SVGIG (reference sequence). CDR3 size: 15 residues. CDR3 region: CAWRTGTGEEDEQFF.

The genes are TRBV24-1 and TRBJ2-3; TCRdb picks TRBD2, but there is no DNA to check that call. CDR1 is KGHDR and CDR2 is SFDVKD in the germline V gene. The CDR3 has 13 amino acids. The CDR3 loop reads CATSGGGTDTQYF.

The chain links TRBV5-1 to TRBJ2-1; TCRdb's D gene call, TRBD1, goes unchecked for lack of DNA. Per germline, CDR1 SGHRS and CDR2 YFSETQ. The CDR3 is 16 residues long. The CDR3 loop reads CASSFALSMGHDEQFF. The whole variable domain, remainder taken from reference TRBV5-1 and TRBJ2-1, is KAGVTQTPRYLIKTRGQQVTLSCSPISGHRSVSWYQQTPGQGLQFLFEYFSETQRNKGNFPGRFSGRQFSNSRSEMNVSTLELGDSALYLCASSFALSMGHDEQFFGPGTRLTVL.

V usage is TRBV7-6 and J usage is TRBJ1-1; TCRdb's D gene call, TRBD1, goes unchecked for lack of DNA. Germline CDR1 SGHVS, CDR2 FNYEAQ. CDR3 size: 14 residues. The CDR3 spells CASSLGQGMTEAFF.

V gene TRBV7-9 combines with J gene TRBJ1-6; the D call of TRBD1 rests on TCRdb alone, since no DNA is present to check it. This CDR3 contains 15 residues. Germline CDR1 reads SEHNR; CDR2 reads FQNEAQ (reference sequence). The CDR3 sequence is CASSLGARRDSPLHF.

V is TRBV12-3 or TRBV12-4 and J is TRBJ1-3; the TRBD1 assignment by TCRdb is unverifiable without DNA. CDR3 length equals 14 residues. This CDR3 is CASSLGGAGNTIYF.

The chain uses TRBV14 and TRBJ2-7; TCRdb proposes TRBD1, but this gene call is untestable without DNA. Germline CDR1 and CDR2: SGHDN and FVKESK. This CDR3 is built from 15 residues. CDR3 loop: CASSLTWDRAYEQYF.

The chain combines TRBV7-9 with TRBJ2-3; the TRBD2 assignment by TCRdb is unverifiable without DNA. CDR1 and CDR2 (germline): SEHNR, FQNEAQ (reference sequence). This CDR3 contains 13 residues. The CDR3 loop is CASSIRLADTQYF. Using reference TRBV7-9 and TRBJ2-3 for the parts outside the CDR3, the full variable domain is DTGVSQNPRHKITKRGQNVTFRCDPISEHNRLYWYRQTLGQGPEFLTYFQNEAQLEKSRLLSDRFSAERPKGSFSTLEIQRTEQGDSAMYLCASSIRLADTQYFGPGTRLTVL.

The chain joins TRBV7-2 to TRBJ2-3; absent DNA, TCRdb's TRBD1 call cannot be checked. The CDR3 consists of 15 residues. Germline V gives CDR1 SGHTA, CDR2 FQGNSA. The CDR3 here is CASSISAGAGDTQYF.

The V gene is TRBV12-3 or TRBV12-4, the J gene TRBJ2-2. This CDR3 has 14 residues. The CDR3 reads CASSRGFNTGELFF.

The chain employs TRBV3-1 and TRBJ2-2. CDR1 and CDR2 (germline): LGHDT, YNNKEL (reference sequence). This CDR3 comprises 13 residues. The CDR3 sequence: CASRVTVTGELFF.

The chain carries TRBV5-5 and TRBJ1-2; lacking DNA, the TRBD1 call made by TCRdb goes unchecked. Germline V gene data show CDR1 as SGHKS and CDR2 as YYEKEE (reference sequence). The CDR3 extends over 14 amino acids. CDR3 residues: CASSVAPGQSGYTF.

This chain links TRBV7-9 with TRBJ2-1; TCRdb picks TRBD2, but there is no DNA to check that call. This CDR3 contains 17 residues. Germline V lookup: CDR1 SEHNR, CDR2 FQNEAQ (reference sequence). The CDR3 loop reads CASSLAWTSGEYNEQFF.

V gene TRBV6-1 combines with J gene TRBJ2-3; TCRdb designates TRBD2, a call that cannot be tested without DNA. The CDR3 is 13 residues long. Per germline, CDR1 MNHNS and CDR2 SASEGT. The CDR3 here is CAGQAGGTDTQYF.

The rearrangement links TRBV5-1 to TRBJ2-1; TCRdb picks TRBD1, but there is no DNA to check that call. The CDR3 is 14 amino acids. CDR1 and CDR2 (germline): SGHRS, YFSETQ. This CDR3 is CASSMTGTTSEQFF.

The chain recombines TRBV5-1 with TRBJ2-7; no DNA is available, so the TRBD1 call from TCRdb remains unchecked. The CDR3 is 17 residues long. Germline V gene data show CDR1 as SGHRS and CDR2 as YFSETQ. This CDR3 reads CASSFWATGTASYEQYF.

The V gene is TRBV29-1, the J gene TRBJ1-3; TCRdb's D gene call, TRBD1, goes unchecked for lack of DNA. The CDR3 runs to 18 residues. CDR1 and CDR2 from the germline V gene are SQVTM and ANQGSEA. The chain's CDR3 is CSELGQGLRCDSGNTIYF.

The chain carries TRBV20-1 and TRBJ2-3. The CDR3 runs 11 residues. Germline V CDR1 and CDR2: DFQATT, SNEGSKA (reference sequence). CDR3 amino acids: CSAALLGTQYF.